This T cell receptor (beta chain) is drawn from a study of identifying expanded T cells in peripheral blood (dated by TCRdb to 2018 to 2020). About the study as a whole: Technical replicates were generated by sequencing separate aliquots of the same genomic DNA pool, with four replicates compared pairwise.

General findings and caveats noted by the study authors: The binomial model flagged about 1.2 differentially abundant clones between technical replicates, compared with about 17 over around 2 weeks and 19 over approximately four weeks. Variance in clone template counts between approximately 2-week samples significantly increased with total template count across all healthy donors. Across all healthy-donor time intervals, the beta-binomial model significantly lowered both the number of clones called differentially abundant and the false-positive rate. The authors expected biological variance in healthy repertoires might increase further over much longer intervals such as months to years.

No immune events, such as infections, were documented for the healthy donors during the collection period. Healthy-donor blood repertoires served as a training cohort to calibrate time-dependent variance in a beta-binomial model of T-cell clone differential abundance. The training cohort included around 10 healthy donors, of whom 3 were female and 7 were male. On average the donors were approximately 43 years old, and their ages spanned roughly 29 to 70 years. Whole blood from each healthy donor was obtained from a commercial supplier and was collected at three time points around 13 days apart. Genomic DNA was extracted from unsorted whole blood for immunosequencing. The immunoSEQ Assay, which uses bias-controlled multiplex PCR amplification of genomic DNA, was used to profile TCRbeta CDR3 regions. As for the authors' bioinformatics: To quantify the absolute abundance of each unique TCRbeta CDR3 region, the sequences were collapsed and filtered. Differential abundance was assessed using a binomial (Fisher-equivalent) model and a beta-binomial model in which time-dependent variance fitted from healthy donors was added. Any clone with fewer than 5 combined templates was excluded, and a clone was called differentially abundant if its Benjamini-Hochberg FDR was below 0.01. The form v = (b*log(k)+a)^2 was used to model beta-binomial variance as a function of total template count across the two samples. TCRdb took this table from immuneACCESS and kept in-frame rearrangements with V and J called. Such tables lack part of the clones; where checked against another copy, unresolved V genes explain under half of the gap, and the rest is unexplained. From that table come the V and J calls and clone size; the DNA was used to work out D and trimming. This sample holds about 100,000 clones; around nine tenths were observed only once. The ten largest clones capture about 18% of the sample.

Trimming removed 6 bases from V and 3 bases from J, leaving 9 bases between the germline ends. Inclusive of the bounding cysteine and phenylalanine, the CDR3 is 13 residues long. The read is trimmed to its CDR3 DNA, 39 bases read in frame from base 1. CDR1 and CDR2 were assigned from the germline V gene as ENHRY and SYGVKD. Comment on this clone: This clone's antigen is unknown. Base qualities were left out, and no much larger clone turns up one base away.

The TCR was taken from a person aged 18 to 69 in good health. Sequenced: blood. The V and J segments used are TRBV10-3 and TRBJ1-5; possibly the D gene is TRBD1, per 5 matching bases. The CDR3 is CAIRGRDNQPQHF. The DNA is as follows: TGTGCCATCAGGGGCAGGGACAATCAGCCCCAGCATTTT.